The next 10 T cell receptor beta chains were all read from a single sample in a study of cytomegalovirus exposure and HLA in healthy donors. Primers included in the PCR were 60 Vbeta and 13 Jbeta primers. Using immunoSEQ multiplex PCR, the repertoire was profiled, and TCRdb retains in-frame clones only, with some absent. The sample lists about 190,000 clones; almost 80% were seen once. Sequencing input: PBMCs. The receptors were sampled from a woman in her late teens or twenties in good health and CMV-seronegative.

This chain joins TRBV7-6 and TRBJ2-1, with TRBD2 identical over 13 bases. The V segment lost 4 bases and the J segment 1 base; nucleotides outside the gene matches: 10. This CDR3 has 19 amino acids. The V gene's germline CDR1 is SGHVS and CDR2 FNYEAQ. The CDR3 sequence: CASSSTGTSGIGSYNEQFF. For the CDR3, the DNA is TGTGCCAGCAGCTCGACCGGGACTAGCGGGATAGGATCCTACAATGAGCAGTTCTTC.

The rearrangement links TRBV7-3 to TRBJ1-3; TRBD1 matches at 7 bases. From germline, CDR1 is SGHTA and CDR2 FQGTGA. J gave up 0 bases and V 5 bases, and 7 bases lay outside the gene matches. This CDR3 comprises 16 residues. The DNA of the CDR3 is TGTGCCAGCAGCAGAGGACAGGCCAACTCTGGAAACACCATATATTTT. This gives the protein CASSRGQANSGNTIYF.

The rearrangement uses TRBV28 and TRBJ1-2; 9 nucleotides align to TRBD1. With 4 bases clipped from V and 8 bases from J, the junction kept 14 bases outside the gene matches. Germline CDR1 MDHEN, CDR2 SYDVKM. This CDR3 has 16 residues. This chain's CDR3 is CASSSEGTGKIGGYTF. The CDR3 DNA sequence: TGTGCCAGCAGTTCAGAGGGGACAGGGAAGATAGGGGGCTACACCTTC.

This clone was recorded a few times. The chain uses TRBV7-3 and TRBJ2-2; 12 bases agree with TRBD2. CDR1 and CDR2 (germline): SGHTA, FQGTGA. V shed 5 bases, J shed 8 bases, and the junction held 12 bases outside the gene matches. CDR3 length: 17 amino acids. The CDR3 here is CASSRTRTSGAVGELFF. The CDR3 DNA is TGTGCCAGCAGCAGAACCAGGACTAGCGGGGCGGTTGGGGAGCTGTTTTTT. Looking up the rest from reference TRBV7-3 and TRBJ2-2 gives the full variable domain: GAGVSQTPSNKVTEKGKYVELRCDPISGHTALYWYRQSLGQGPEFLIYFQGTGAADDSGLPNDRFFAVRPEGSVSTLKIQRTERGDSAVYLCASSRTRTSGAVGELFFGEGSRLTVL.

The gene calls are TRBV6-1 and TRBJ2-2; 9 bases match TRBD1. CDR3 length: 15 residues. Germline loops: CDR1 MNHNS, CDR2 SASEGT. CDR3 nucleotide sequence: TGTGCAGAGGGGAGGGACAGGGTTCTGGTCGGGGAGCTGTTTTTT. It translates to CAEGRDRVLVGELFF.

The chain joins TRBV5-3 to TRBJ2-1; maybe TRBD2 (5 bases). TRBV5-3 is an ORF; its function is uncertain. This CDR3 is built from 14 residues. Trimming removed 4 bases from V and 4 bases from J, with 12 bases in between. The CDR3 reads CARSRTGKYNEQFF. For the CDR3, the DNA is TGTGCCAGAAGCCGGACTGGGAAATACAATGAGCAGTTCTTC.

CDR3 DNA sequence: TGTGCCAGCAGACCCACAGGGGTCTCGAGGTACAATGAGCAGTTCTTC. Translating it yields CASRPTGVSRYNEQFF. The chain recombines TRBV7-9 with TRBJ2-1; 7 bases fit TRBD1. The J segment lost 4 bases and the V segment lost 6 bases, leaving 12 bases of the junction unmatched. Germline V gene lookup returns CDR1 SEHNR and CDR2 FQNEAQ (reference sequence). The CDR3 runs to 16 residues.

V gene TRBV13 combines with J gene TRBJ1-4; D is possibly TRBD1 (5 bases). CDR3 size: 17 residues. CDR1 and CDR2 from the germline V gene are PRHDT and FYEKMQ (reference sequence). The V gene lost 0 bases and the J gene lost 0 bases, with 11 bases spanning the gap. The CDR3 region is CASSLGSGGATNEKLFF. The DNA for the CDR3 is TGTGCCAGCAGCTTAGGCTCCGGGGGGGCAACTAATGAAAAACTGTTTTTT. The full variable domain, with the rest looked up from reference TRBV13 and TRBJ1-4, is AAGVIQSPRHLIKEKRETATLKCYPIPRHDTVYWYQQGPGQDPQFLISFYEKMQSDKGSIPDRFSAQQFSDYHSELNMSSLELGDSALYFCASSLGSGGATNEKLFFGSGTQLSVL.

The count of this clone is one. The chain employs TRBV6-6 and TRBJ2-7; 8 bases are shared with TRBD2. V was pared by 0 bases and J by 4 bases, with 5 bases of the junction left unmatched. The CDR3 is 15 amino acids. CDR1 MNHNY and CDR2 SVGAGI come from the germline V gene (reference sequence). The DNA of the CDR3 is TGTGCCAGCAGTTACTCGGACGGGGGGGAATACGAGCAGTACTTC. The encoded protein is CASSYSDGGEYEQYF.

The genes are TRBV6-4 and TRBJ2-1; 10 bases match TRBD2. Germline V gene lookup returns CDR1 MRHNA and CDR2 SNTAGT. This CDR3 spans 15 amino acids. The V segment lost 5 bases and the J segment 4 bases; nucleotides outside the gene matches: 5. Here the CDR3 DNA reads TGTGCCAGCAGTCCTACTAGCGGGGATTACAATGAGCAGTTCTTC. Its translation: CASSPTSGDYNEQFF.